These T cell receptor beta chains were read from a single sample in a study of T cells in Graves' hyperthyroidism and ophthalmopathy. TCRdb ran MiXCR on the multiplex PCR reads and lists one entry per CDR3 protein. This sample has about half a million distinct CDR3 sequences, with about a fifth found just once. Input material: blood. Receptors were obtained from a man between 18 and 35 years old with Graves' hyperthyroidism. Both conserved end residues are part of each CDR3. Fields, in order: clone size, CDR3 length, V gene, D gene, J gene, CDR3 protein, CDR3 DNA. The D gene is left open where the match is weak. The listing skips clone size in some rows; elsewhere it reads once, few, many or a size class.

few,15,TRBV12-3/TRBV12-4,-,TRBJ1-5,CASSLGQGWGQPQHF,TGTGCCAGCAGTTTAGGGCAGGGCTGGGGTCAGCCCCAGCATTTT
-,15,TRBV6-1,-,TRBJ1-5,CASSRSRGSNQPQHF,TGTGCCAGCAGTCGGTCACGCGGCAGCAATCAGCCCCAGCATTTT
many,13,TRBV28,TRBD1,TRBJ2-7,CASSPRQGYEQYF,TGTGCCAGCAGTCCCCGACAGGGCTACGAGCAGTACTTC
few,13,TRBV30,TRBD2,TRBJ2-5,CAWSTSGQETQYF,TGTGCCTGGAGTACTAGCGGACAAGAGACCCAGTACTTC
-,14,TRBV5-6,-,TRBJ1-5,CASSLGVAEQPQHF,TGTGCCAGCAGCTTGGGGGTGGCAGAGCAGCCTCAGCATTTT
few,14,TRBV2,TRBD2,TRBJ2-5,CASSKREAPWTQYF,TGTGCCAGCAGTAAGCGGGAGGCCCCATGGACCCAGTACTTC
many,17,TRBV28,-,TRBJ1-5,CASLSADGEYSNQPQHF,TGTGCCAGCCTCTCGGCCGACGGGGAGTATAGCAATCAGCCCCAGCATTTT
many,13,TRBV27,TRBD1,TRBJ1-2,CASRLGQSYGYTF,TGTGCCAGCCGGCTGGGACAGAGTTATGGCTACACCTTC
many,12,TRBV19,-,TRBJ1-6,CASSIGSSPLHF,TGTGCCAGTAGTATTGGAAGTTCACCCCTCCACTTT
-,14,TRBV6-1,TRBD1,TRBJ2-7,CASRETGGGYEQYF,TGTGCCAGCAGGGAAACAGGGGGTGGGTACGAGCAGTACTTC
few,14,TRBV2,-,TRBJ1-5,CASSEVKVNQPQHF,TGTGCCAGCAGTGAAGTCAAGGTGAATCAGCCCCAGCATTTT
-,16,TRBV6-5,TRBD2,TRBJ2-3,CASSYSSLAGRDTQYF,TGTGCCAGCAGTTACTCGAGTCTAGCGGGGAGAGATACGCAGTATTTT
many,13,TRBV28,-,TRBJ1-5,CASSFQTNQPQHF,TGTGCCAGCAGTTTCCAGACCAATCAGCCCCAGCATTTT
many,13,TRBV5-1,-,TRBJ1-1,CASSSNGNTEAFF,TGCGCCAGCAGCTCGAACGGGAACACTGAAGCTTTCTTT
many,13,TRBV14,-,TRBJ1-1,CASSQGGAPEAFF,TGTGCCAGCAGCCAAGGGGGGGCGCCTGAAGCTTTCTTT
many,15,TRBV6-1,TRBD1,TRBJ2-7,CASSKGTGNLHEQYF,TGTGCCAGCAGTAAAGGGACAGGGAATCTCCACGAGCAGTACTTC
many,14,TRBV25-1,-,TRBJ2-7,CASSENNESANQYF,TGTGCCAGCAGTGAGAATAACGAGTCCGCGAACCAGTACTTC
-,14,TRBV3-1,-,TRBJ2-5,CASHVGGDQETQYF,TGTGCCAGCCACGTAGGGGGGGACCAAGAGACCCAGTACTTC
many,15,TRBV12-3/TRBV12-4,-,TRBJ1-1,CASSFSFRRNTEAFF,TGTGCCAGCAGTTTTTCGTTTCGGCGGAACACTGAAGCTTTCTTT
many,15,TRBV28,-,TRBJ1-5,CASSTDMGGNQPQHF,TGTGCCAGCAGCACCGACATGGGTGGCAATCAGCCCCAGCATTTT
many,14,TRBV12-3/TRBV12-4,-,TRBJ2-7,CASSLEAGNYEQYF,TGTGCCAGCAGTTTGGAGGCGGGAAACTACGAGCAGTACTTC
many,18,TRBV9,TRBD1,TRBJ2-7,CASSVTPSTGAGSYEQYF,TGTGCCAGCAGCGTAACCCCCTCGACAGGGGCCGGCTCCTACGAGCAGTACTTC
-,15,TRBV4-1,-,TRBJ1-5,CASSQRVGSNQPQHF,TGCGCCAGCAGCCAAAGGGTAGGGAGCAATCAGCCCCAGCATTTT
many,16,TRBV10-2,TRBD2,TRBJ2-7,CASSEWGTRGSYEQYF,TGCGCCAGCAGTGAGTGGGGGACTAGAGGTTCCTACGAGCAGTACTTC
many,13,TRBV20-1,-,TRBJ1-1,CSAGPGAVTEAFF,TGCAGTGCGGGCCCAGGGGCAGTCACTGAAGCTTTCTTT
few,18,TRBV20-1,-,TRBJ2-7,CSARGPSGGLKSSYEQYF,TGCAGTGCTAGAGGTCCATCAGGCGGATTGAAGAGCTCCTACGAGCAGTACTTC
few,12,TRBV6-1,-,TRBJ1-1,CASTSWGVWAFF,TGTGCCAGCACCTCCTGGGGTGTTTGGGCTTTCTTT
-,16,TRBV20-1,TRBD1,TRBJ1-2,CSAALRGTGGSYGYTF,TGCAGTGCTGCACTGAGGGGGACAGGGGGTTCCTATGGCTACACCTTC
-,14,TRBV7-8,TRBD1,TRBJ2-2,CASSSYRGSGELFF,TGTGCCAGCAGCTCTTACAGGGGATCCGGGGAGCTGTTTTTT
many,17,TRBV28,-,TRBJ1-2,CASSLGLRGKPHYGYTF,TGTGCCAGCAGTTTAGGTCTACGAGGGAAGCCTCACTATGGCTACACCTTC
few,17,TRBV5-6,TRBD1,TRBJ1-2,CASSFPGTGGVSSGYTF,TGTGCCAGCAGCTTCCCGGGGACAGGGGGCGTCTCCTCTGGCTACACCTTC
many,15,TRBV2,TRBD1,TRBJ1-1,CASSDPDRVNTEAFF,TGTGCCAGCAGTGACCCCGACAGGGTGAACACTGAAGCTTTCTTT
-,16,TRBV12-3/TRBV12-4,TRBD1,TRBJ2-5,CASSLTQGAIKETQYF,TGTGCCAGCAGTCTCACACAGGGGGCGATCAAAGAGACCCAGTACTTC
many,14,TRBV12-3/TRBV12-4,TRBD1,TRBJ1-1,CASGRQGGGTEAFF,TGTGCCAGCGGACGACAGGGAGGGGGCACTGAAGCTTTCTTT
many,16,TRBV20-1,-,TRBJ1-5,CSASPGLWFSNQPQHF,TGCAGTGCTAGCCCGGGGTTGTGGTTTAGCAATCAGCCCCAGCATTTT
few,14,TRBV2,TRBD2,TRBJ2-7,CASSGGDLPYEQYF,TGTGCCAGCAGCGGGGGGGACCTTCCCTACGAGCAGTACTTC
-,13,TRBV24-1,TRBD1,TRBJ2-2,CATTQTGAGELCF,TGTGCCACCACCCAGACAGGGGCCGGGGAGCTGTGTTTT
-,16,TRBV6-2/TRBV6-3,-,TRBJ2-5,CASSYRQGQLQETQYF,TGTGCCAGCAGTTATCGGCAGGGCCAACTTCAAGAGACCCAGTACTTC
-,15,TRBV29-1,-,TRBJ2-7,CSVEQGGGRAYEQYF,TGCAGCGTTGAACAAGGGGGTGGCAGGGCCTACGAGCAGTACTTC
many,15,TRBV6-5,-,TRBJ1-3,CASSYSKGVGNTIYF,TGTGCCAGCAGTTACTCGAAAGGAGTTGGAAACACCATATATTTT